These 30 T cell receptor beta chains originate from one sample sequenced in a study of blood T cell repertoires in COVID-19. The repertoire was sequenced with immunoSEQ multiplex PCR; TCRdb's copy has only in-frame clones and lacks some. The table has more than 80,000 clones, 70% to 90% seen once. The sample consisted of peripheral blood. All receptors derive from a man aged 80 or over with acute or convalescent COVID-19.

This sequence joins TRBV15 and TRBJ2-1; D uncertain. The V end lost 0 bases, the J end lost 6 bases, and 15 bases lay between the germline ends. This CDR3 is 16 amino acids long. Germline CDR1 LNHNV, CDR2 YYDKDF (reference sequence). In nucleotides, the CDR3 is TGTGCCACCAGCAGAGATAGAGACGTTCGGAGCAATGAGCAGTTCTTC. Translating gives CATSRDRDVRSNEQFF.

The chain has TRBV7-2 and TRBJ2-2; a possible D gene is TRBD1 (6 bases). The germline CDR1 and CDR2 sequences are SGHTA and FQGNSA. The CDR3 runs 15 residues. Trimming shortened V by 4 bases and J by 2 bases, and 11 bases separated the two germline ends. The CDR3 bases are TGTGCCAGCAGCTATCGGACAGATAACACCGGGGAGCTGTTTTTT. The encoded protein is CASSYRTDNTGELFF.

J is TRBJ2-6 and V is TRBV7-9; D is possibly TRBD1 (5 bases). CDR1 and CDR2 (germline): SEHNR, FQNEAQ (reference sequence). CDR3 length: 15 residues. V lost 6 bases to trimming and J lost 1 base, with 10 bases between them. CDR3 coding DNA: TGTGCCAGCAGACAGACAGCTTCTGGGGCCAACGTCCTGACTTTC. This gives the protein CASRQTASGANVLTF.

CDR3 protein: CASSESGDYGYTF. As DNA, the CDR3 is TGTGCCAGCAGTGAATCGGGGGACTATGGCTACACCTTC. The J gene is TRBJ1-2, the V gene TRBV6-1; D is possibly TRBD1 (5 bases). The germline V gene has CDR1 MNHNS and CDR2 SASEGT. The CDR3 length is 13 residues. Trimming pared 2 bases from V and 3 bases from J, leaving 7 bases between.

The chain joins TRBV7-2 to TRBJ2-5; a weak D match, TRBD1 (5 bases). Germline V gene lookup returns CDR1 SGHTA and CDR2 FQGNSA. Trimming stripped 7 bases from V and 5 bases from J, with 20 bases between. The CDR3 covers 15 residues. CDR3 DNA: TGTGCCAGCAACCAGCTCGGCAGGGTTGAGGAGACCCAGTACTTC. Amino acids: CASNQLGRVEETQYF.

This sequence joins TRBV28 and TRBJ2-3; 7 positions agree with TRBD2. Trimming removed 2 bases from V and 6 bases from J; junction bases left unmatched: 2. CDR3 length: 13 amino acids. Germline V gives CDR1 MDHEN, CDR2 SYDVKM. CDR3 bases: TGTGCCAGCAGTTTAGGGCGGGAGGATACGCAGTATTTT. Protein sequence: CASSLGREDTQYF.

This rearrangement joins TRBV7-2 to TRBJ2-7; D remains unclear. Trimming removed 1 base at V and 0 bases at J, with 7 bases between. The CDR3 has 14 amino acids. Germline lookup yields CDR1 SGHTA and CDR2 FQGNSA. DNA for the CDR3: TGTGCCAGCAGCTTAGGGCTGCACTCCTACGAGCAGTACTTC. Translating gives CASSLGLHSYEQYF.

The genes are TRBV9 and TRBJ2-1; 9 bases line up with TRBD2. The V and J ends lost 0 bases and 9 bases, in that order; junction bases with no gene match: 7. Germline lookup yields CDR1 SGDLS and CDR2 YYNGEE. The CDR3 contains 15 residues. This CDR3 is CASSVAPSGKGEQFF. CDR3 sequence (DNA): TGTGCCAGCAGCGTAGCCCCTAGCGGGAAGGGTGAGCAGTTCTTC. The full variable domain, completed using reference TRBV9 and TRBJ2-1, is DSGVTQTPKHLITATGQRVTLRCSPRSGDLSVYWYQQSLDQGLQFLIQYYNGEERAKGNILERFSAQQFPDLHSELNLSSLELGDSALYFCASSVAPSGKGEQFFGPGTRLTVL.

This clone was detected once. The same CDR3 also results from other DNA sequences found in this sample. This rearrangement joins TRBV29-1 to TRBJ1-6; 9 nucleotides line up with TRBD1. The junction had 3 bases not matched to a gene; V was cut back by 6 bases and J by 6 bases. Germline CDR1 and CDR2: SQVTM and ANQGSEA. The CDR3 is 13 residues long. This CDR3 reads CSVGQGGNSPLHF. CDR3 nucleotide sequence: TGCAGCGTGGGACAGGGAGGTAATTCACCCCTCCACTTT.

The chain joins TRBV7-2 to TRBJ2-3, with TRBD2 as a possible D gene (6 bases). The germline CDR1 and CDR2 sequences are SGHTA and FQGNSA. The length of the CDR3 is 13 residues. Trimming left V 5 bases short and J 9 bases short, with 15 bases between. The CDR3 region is CASSREPQRTQYF. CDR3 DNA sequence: TGTGCCAGCAGCCGGGAGCCCCAGAGGACGCAGTATTTT.

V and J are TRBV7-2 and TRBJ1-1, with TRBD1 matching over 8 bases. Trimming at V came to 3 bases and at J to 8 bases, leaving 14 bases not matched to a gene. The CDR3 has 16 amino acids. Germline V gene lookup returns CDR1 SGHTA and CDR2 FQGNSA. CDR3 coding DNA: TGTGCCAGCAGCTTTCCCTCGTGGACAGGGACCCTCGAAGCTTTCTTT. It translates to CASSFPSWTGTLEAFF.

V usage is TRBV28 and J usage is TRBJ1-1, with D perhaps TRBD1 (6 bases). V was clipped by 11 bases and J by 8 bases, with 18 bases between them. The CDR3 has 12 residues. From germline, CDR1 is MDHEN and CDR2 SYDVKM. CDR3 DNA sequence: TGTGCCGGGAGGGTTTCGACAGGAGAAGCTTTCTTT. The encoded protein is CAGRVSTGEAFF. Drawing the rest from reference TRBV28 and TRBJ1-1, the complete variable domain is DVKVTQSSRYLVKRTGEKVFLECVQDMDHENMFWYRQDPGLGLRLIYFSYDVKMKEKGDIPEGYSVSREKKERFSLILESASTNQTSMYLCAGRVSTGEAFFGQGTRLTVV.

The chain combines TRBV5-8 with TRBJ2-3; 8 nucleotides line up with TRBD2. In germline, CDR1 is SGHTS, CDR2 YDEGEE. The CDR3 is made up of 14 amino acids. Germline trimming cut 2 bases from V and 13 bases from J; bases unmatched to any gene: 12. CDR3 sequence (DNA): TGTGCCAGCAGCTTTGGGCAGACCGGGACTAGTGAGTATTTT. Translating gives CASSFGQTGTSEYF. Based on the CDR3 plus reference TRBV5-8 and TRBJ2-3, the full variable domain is EAGVTQSPTHLIKTRGQQATLRCSPISGHTSVYWYQQALGLGLQFLLWYDEGEERNRGNFPPRFSGRQFPNYSSELNVNALELEDSALYLCASSFGQTGTSEYFGPGTRLTVL.

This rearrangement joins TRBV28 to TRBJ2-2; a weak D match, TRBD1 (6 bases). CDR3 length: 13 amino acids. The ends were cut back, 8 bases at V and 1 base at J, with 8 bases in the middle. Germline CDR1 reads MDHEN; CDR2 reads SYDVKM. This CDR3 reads CASLGGNTGELFF. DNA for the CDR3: TGTGCCAGCTTAGGGGGGAACACCGGGGAGCTGTTTTTT.

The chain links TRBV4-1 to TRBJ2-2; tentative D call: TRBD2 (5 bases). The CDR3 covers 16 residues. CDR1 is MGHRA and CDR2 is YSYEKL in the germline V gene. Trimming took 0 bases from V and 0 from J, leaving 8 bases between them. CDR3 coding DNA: TGCGCCAGCAGCCAAGAGCCAGCGGCGAACACCGGGGAGCTGTTTTTT. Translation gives CASSQEPAANTGELFF.

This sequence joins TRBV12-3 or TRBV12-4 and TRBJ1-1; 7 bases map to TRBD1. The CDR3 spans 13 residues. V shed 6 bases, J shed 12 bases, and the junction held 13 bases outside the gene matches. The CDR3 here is CASSTNPGGLSFF. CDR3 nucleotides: TGTGCCAGCAGCACAAACCCAGGGGGTTTGTCTTTCTTT.

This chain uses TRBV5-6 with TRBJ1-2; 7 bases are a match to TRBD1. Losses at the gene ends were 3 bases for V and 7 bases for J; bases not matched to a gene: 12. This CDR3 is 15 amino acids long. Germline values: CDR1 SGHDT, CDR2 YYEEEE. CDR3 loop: CASSSRRTGPGGYTF. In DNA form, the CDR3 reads TGTGCCAGCAGCTCTAGACGGACAGGCCCTGGTGGCTACACCTTC.

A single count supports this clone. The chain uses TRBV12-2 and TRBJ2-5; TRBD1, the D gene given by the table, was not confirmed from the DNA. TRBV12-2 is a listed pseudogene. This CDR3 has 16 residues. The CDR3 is CASHLSGQDDQETQYF. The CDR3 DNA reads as TGTGCAAGTCATCTGTCGGGACAGGACGATCAAGAGACCCAGTACTTC.

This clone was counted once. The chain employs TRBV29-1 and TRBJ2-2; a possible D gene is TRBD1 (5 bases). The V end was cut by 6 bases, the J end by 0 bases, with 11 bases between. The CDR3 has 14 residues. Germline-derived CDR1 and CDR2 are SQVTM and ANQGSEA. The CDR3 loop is CSVWGVSNTGELFF. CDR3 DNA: TGCAGCGTGTGGGGCGTATCGAACACCGGGGAGCTGTTTTTT.

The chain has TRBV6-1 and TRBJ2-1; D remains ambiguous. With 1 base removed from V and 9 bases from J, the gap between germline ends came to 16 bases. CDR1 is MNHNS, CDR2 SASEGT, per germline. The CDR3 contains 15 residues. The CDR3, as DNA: TGTGCCAGCAGTGAAGAGCCCCTAGGTACTGGTGAGCAGTTCTTC. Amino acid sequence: CASSEEPLGTGEQFF.

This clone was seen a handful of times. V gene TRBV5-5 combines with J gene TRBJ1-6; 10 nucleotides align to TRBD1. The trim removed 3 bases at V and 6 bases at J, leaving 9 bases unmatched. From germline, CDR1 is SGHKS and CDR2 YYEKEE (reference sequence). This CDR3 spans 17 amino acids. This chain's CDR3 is CASSSSGQGMGNSPLHF. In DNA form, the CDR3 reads TGTGCCAGCAGCTCATCGGGACAGGGGATGGGTAATTCACCCCTCCACTTT.

CDR3 region: CASSSRLAGGETQYF. The CDR3, as DNA: TGCGCCAGCAGCTCGCGACTAGCGGGAGGAGAGACCCAGTACTTC. The V call is TRBV5-1, the J call TRBJ2-5, with TRBD2 matching over 13 bases. Germline values: CDR1 SGHRS, CDR2 YFSETQ. The trim removed 3 bases at V and 4 bases at J, leaving 3 bases unmatched. The CDR3 loop spans 15 amino acids.

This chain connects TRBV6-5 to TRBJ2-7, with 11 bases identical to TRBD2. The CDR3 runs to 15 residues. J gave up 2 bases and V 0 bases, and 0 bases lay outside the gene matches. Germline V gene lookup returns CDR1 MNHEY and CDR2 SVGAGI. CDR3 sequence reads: CASSYSGLAAYEQYF. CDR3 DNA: TGTGCCAGCAGTTACTCGGGACTAGCGGCCTACGAGCAGTACTTC.

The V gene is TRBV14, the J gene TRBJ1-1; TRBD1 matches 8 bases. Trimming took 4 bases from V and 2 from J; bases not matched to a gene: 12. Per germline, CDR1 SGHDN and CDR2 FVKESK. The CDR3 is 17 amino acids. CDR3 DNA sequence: TGTGCCAGCAGCCCCAGAGACAGGGGAGGGTTTAACACTGAAGCTTTCTTT. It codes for CASSPRDRGGFNTEAFF.

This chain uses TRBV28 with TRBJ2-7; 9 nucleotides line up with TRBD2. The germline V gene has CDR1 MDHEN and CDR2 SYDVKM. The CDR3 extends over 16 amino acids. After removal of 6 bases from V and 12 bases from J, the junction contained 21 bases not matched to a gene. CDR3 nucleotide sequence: TGTGCCAGCAGCCCCCGGGCTAGCGGGATCGAGGGGATTCCGTACTTC. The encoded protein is CASSPRASGIEGIPYF.

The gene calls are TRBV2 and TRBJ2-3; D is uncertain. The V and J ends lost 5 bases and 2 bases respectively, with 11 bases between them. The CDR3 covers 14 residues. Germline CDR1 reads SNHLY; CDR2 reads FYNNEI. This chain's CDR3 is CASSYGINTDTQYF. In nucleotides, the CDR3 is TGTGCCAGCAGTTATGGCATCAACACAGATACGCAGTATTTT.

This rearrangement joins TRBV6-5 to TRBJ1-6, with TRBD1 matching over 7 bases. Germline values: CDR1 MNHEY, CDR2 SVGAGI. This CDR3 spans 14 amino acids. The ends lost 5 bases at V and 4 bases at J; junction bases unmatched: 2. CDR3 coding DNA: TGTGCCAGCAGTCCGGGACAGTATAATTCACCCCTCCACTTT. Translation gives CASSPGQYNSPLHF.

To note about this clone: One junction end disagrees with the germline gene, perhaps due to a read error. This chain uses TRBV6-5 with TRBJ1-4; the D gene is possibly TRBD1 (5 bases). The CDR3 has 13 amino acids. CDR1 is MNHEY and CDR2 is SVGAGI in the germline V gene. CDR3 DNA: TGTGCCAGCATTGGGGCCGGGTTTGAACAACTGTTTTTT. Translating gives CASIGAGFEQLFF.

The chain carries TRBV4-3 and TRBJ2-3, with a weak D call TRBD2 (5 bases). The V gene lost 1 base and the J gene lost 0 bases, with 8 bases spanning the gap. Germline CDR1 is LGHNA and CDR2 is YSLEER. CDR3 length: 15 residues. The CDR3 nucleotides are TGCGCCAGCAGCCAAGGAGCGGAAAGCACAGATACGCAGTATTTT. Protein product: CASSQGAESTDTQYF.

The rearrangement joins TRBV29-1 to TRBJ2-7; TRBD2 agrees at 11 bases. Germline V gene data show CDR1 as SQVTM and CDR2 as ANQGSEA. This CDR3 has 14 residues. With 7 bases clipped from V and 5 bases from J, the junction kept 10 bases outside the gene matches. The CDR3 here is CSAKIAGGSHEQYF. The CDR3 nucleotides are TGCAGCGCCAAAATAGCGGGAGGGTCCCACGAGCAGTACTTC.